This TCR beta chain was identified during a study of neoadjuvant anti-PD-1 for oral cavity cancer. The overall study: Patients without progression got a fourth dose around day 43.

PBMC libraries mostly used 450 to 600 ng of input genomic DNA, with six replicates per sample. TCRdb's table, derived via immunoSEQ multiplex PCR, lists solely in-frame clones and lacks some. The sample comprises under 20,000 clones, around three quarters of which are singletons, and 2.5% to 3% rests with the top ten. The germline V gene encodes CDR1 SEHNR and CDR2 FQNEAQ (reference sequence). The CDR3 is 16 amino acids. The trim removed 3 bases at V and 1 base at J, leaving 4 bases unmatched. The V call is TRBV7-9, the J call TRBJ1-1, with 11 bases matching TRBD1. Sequences were derived from PBMCs, sampled before nivolumab (anti-PD-1) treatment. The receptor was isolated from a person between 40 and 85 years old with oral cavity squamous cell carcinoma. The DNA of the CDR3 is TGTGCCAGCAGCTTTTGGACAGGGGGCGAGAACACTGAAGCTTTCTTT. Translating gives CASSFWTGGENTEAFF. The full variable domain, with the rest looked up from reference TRBV7-9 and TRBJ1-1, is DTGVSQNPRHKITKRGQNVTFRCDPISEHNRLYWYRQTLGQGPEFLTYFQNEAQLEKSRLLSDRFSAERPKGSFSTLEIQRTEQGDSAMYLCASSFWTGGENTEAFFGQGTRLTVV.